The present T cell receptor (beta chain) was sequenced within a study of blood T cells in healthy people across ages. CDR3 size: 13 residues. V dropped 3 bases and J dropped 7 bases, with 12 bases sitting between them. Using a J-beta primer mix together with a sample-barcoded 5' primer, a second PCR was run for about 6 to 11 cycles. From each sample, at least 2.5 million paired-end reads containing CDR3 were obtained. TCRdb called the 5' RACE reads again in MiXCR, with one record for every CDR3 protein. In the table there are around 970,000 distinct CDR3 sequences, around 54% of which are singletons.

This clonotype was obtained from a woman aged 55-69 years in good health. V is TRBV12-3 or TRBV12-4 and J is TRBJ1-2; D ambiguous. What was sequenced was blood. For the CDR3, the DNA is TGTGCCAGCAGTTTTATCCCGGAGGGTGGCTACACCTTC. Translated: CASSFIPEGGYTF.